This TCR beta chain was recovered during a study of shared clonotypes between healthy human individuals. In the original processing: ImmunoSEQ gave junction-only sequences without quality scores, so filtering differed. TCRdb's table, derived via immunoSEQ multiplex PCR, lists solely in-frame clones and lacks some. Clone size and V and J calls were adopted from that table, with D and trimming inferred from the DNA. The data contain about 2.5 million clones, less than 95% of them singletons. On this clone itself: This sample also contains other DNA sequences that code for the same CDR3.

This TCR was sampled from a man between 18 and 29 years old in good health. Some clones in this sample may be carry-over from other donors' samples. What was sequenced was naive CD4+ T cells from PBMCs. Documented subset: CD45RA+ positively selected.

In DNA, the CDR3 is TGTGCCAGCAGCTTTGGGGGCCGGGAGACCCAGTACTTC. Protein sequence: CASSFGGRETQYF. The chain recombines TRBV7-2 with TRBJ2-5, with D maybe TRBD1 (6 bases). V dropped 3 bases and J dropped 5 bases, with 10 bases sitting between them. Germline loops: CDR1 SGHTA, CDR2 FQGNSA. The CDR3 contains 13 residues.